Presented here are 22 T cell receptor beta chains from one specimen sequenced in a study of T cells in Graves' hyperthyroidism and ophthalmopathy. RNA transcripts provided the source from which TCR beta CDR3 regions were amplified. When the TCR CDR3 underwent first-round RT-PCR, the HTBI primer set was used. TCRdb reanalysed the multiplex PCR reads using MiXCR and keeps one entry per CDR3 protein. The repertoire has 370,000 or so distinct CDR3 sequences, approximately 12% of them found once; the top ten carry around 21%. The sample comprised blood. The receptors were gathered from a man aged 30-40 years with Graves' hyperthyroidism that later progressed to Graves' ophthalmopathy.

This clonotype was counted at least ten times. In DNA, the CDR3 is TGCGCCAGCAGCTTGGGACAGAAGAATGAAAAACTGTTTTTT. This sequence encodes CASSLGQKNEKLFF. The V gene is TRBV5-1, the J gene TRBJ1-4; D is perhaps TRBD1 (5 bases). This CDR3 comprises 14 residues. CDR1 and CDR2 from the germline V gene are SGHRS and YFSETQ. V lost 0 bases and J lost 5, with 8 bases in between.

Remarks on this clonotype: This sequence may be a read error, since a much larger clone differs from it by one base. The rearrangement links TRBV13 to TRBJ2-3; D is undetermined. The CDR3 runs 13 residues. CDR1 and CDR2 from the germline V gene are PRHDT and FYEKMQ (reference sequence). In nucleotides, the CDR3 is TGTGTCAGCAGCCTTCCCAGCACAGATACGCAGTATTTT. Translated, it gives CVSSLPSTDTQYF.

CDR3: CASRPSAGANVLTF. Written as DNA, the CDR3 is TGTGCCAGCAGGCCTAGCGCTGGGGCCAACGTCCTGACTTTC. The chain uses TRBV3-1 and TRBJ2-6; a possible D gene is TRBD2 (6 bases). The CDR3 loop spans 14 amino acids. Germline V lookup: CDR1 LGHDT, CDR2 YNNKEL (reference sequence). The V end lost 6 bases, the J end lost 2 bases, and 8 bases lay between the germline ends.

The table lists this clonotype with a few counts. This chain joins TRBV6-1 and TRBJ1-3, with no clear D. V lost 2 bases, J lost 0 bases, and 5 bases lay in between. From germline, CDR1 is MNHNS and CDR2 SASEGT. The CDR3 length is 14 residues. In nucleotides, the CDR3 is TGTGCCAGCAGTGAAAACAACTCTGGAAACACCATATATTTT. Its translation: CASSENNSGNTIYF.

The V and J genes are TRBV11-2 and TRBJ2-1; 13 nucleotides align to TRBD2. This CDR3 is built from 19 residues. V lost 5 bases and J lost 7; bases outside the gene matches: 17. The germline CDR1 and CDR2 sequences are SGHAT and FQNNGV. DNA of the CDR3: TGTGCCAGCAGCCCATACCTTTTCAGACTAGCGGGGGGAGATAATGAGCAGTTCTTC. Its translation is CASSPYLFRLAGGDNEQFF.

This clonotype occurred a few times. This rearrangement joins TRBV2 to TRBJ1-4; the match to TRBD1 covers 8 bases. This CDR3 contains 15 residues. Germline assignment: CDR1 SNHLY and CDR2 FYNNEI. The V and J ends lost 6 bases and 0 bases, in that order; junction bases with no gene match: 3. The CDR3, as DNA: TGTGCCAGCAGAGAGGACAGGGCAACTAATGAAAAACTGTTTTTT. Protein product: CASREDRATNEKLFF.

V gene TRBV3-1 combines with J gene TRBJ2-5, with 11 positions matching TRBD2. V lost 6 bases to trimming and J lost 4 bases; unmatched junction nucleotides: 7. This CDR3 spans 15 amino acids. Germline assignment: CDR1 LGHDT and CDR2 YNNKEL (reference sequence). CDR3: CASRPGTSGLETQYF. CDR3 coding DNA: TGTGCCAGCAGACCCGGGACTAGCGGATTAGAGACCCAGTACTTC.

This clonotype was detected only once. This chain connects TRBV20-1 to TRBJ1-3; TRBD1 might be the D (6 bases). This CDR3 spans 13 amino acids. V was cut by 2 bases and J by 2 bases, with 7 bases left in between. Germline CDR1 is DFQATT and CDR2 is SNEGSKA (reference sequence). The CDR3 DNA is TGCAGTGCTAGAACAGGGACTGGAAACACCATATATTTT. Amino acid sequence: CSARTGTGNTIYF.

This clonotype has just a few counts. This rearrangement joins TRBV11-3 to TRBJ1-1, with TRBD1 matching over 9 bases. CDR3 length: 13 amino acids. Trimming cost V 9 bases and J 6 bases; bases outside gene matches: 8. CDR1 and CDR2 from the germline V gene are SGHNT and YENEEA. CDR3 nucleotide sequence: TGTGCCAGTCCACAGGGGGCGCGTTCTGAAGCTTTCTTT. Translated: CASPQGARSEAFF.

On this clonotype: It may be a read error: a sequence one base away is much more abundant. The CDR3 DNA reads as TGTGCCAGCAGCTTCAACCACCTGATCACTGAAGCTTTCTTT. Residues: CASSFNHLITEAFF. The chain employs TRBV5-6 and TRBJ1-1; D not certain. V was cut by 2 bases and J by 4 bases, with 12 bases left in between. This CDR3 contains 14 residues. Germline CDR1 and CDR2: SGHDT and YYEEEE.

This chain links TRBV4-2 with TRBJ1-1, with D maybe TRBD1 (5 bases). Trimming shortened V by 1 base and J by 4 bases, and 16 bases separated the two germline ends. Germline V CDR1 and CDR2: LGHNA, YNFKEQ. This CDR3 spans 16 amino acids. The chain's CDR3 is CASSQVAGYSGTEAFF. DNA of the CDR3: TGTGCCAGCAGCCAAGTCGCAGGGTATTCCGGCACTGAAGCTTTCTTT.

This clonotype was observed at least ten times. This chain uses TRBV7-9 with TRBJ2-5; perhaps TRBD2 as D (5 bases). Trimming cost V 2 bases and J 3 bases, with 10 bases left between them. The CDR3 loop spans 14 amino acids. In germline, CDR1 is SEHNR, CDR2 FQNEAQ (reference sequence). Written as DNA, the CDR3 is TGTGCCAGCAGCTTATGGGTGGAGGAAGAGACCCAGTACTTC. Protein sequence: CASSLWVEEETQYF.

This clonotype was counted ten times or more. This sequence joins TRBV28 and TRBJ2-1, with 11 bases aligning to TRBD2. Germline-derived CDR1 and CDR2 are MDHEN and SYDVKM. Unmatched junction bases numbered 10, after V lost 2 bases and J lost 7 bases. The CDR3 extends over 17 amino acids. In nucleotides, the CDR3 is TGTGCCAGCAGTTTAAAGGTAGCGGGGGGGCGGTGGAATGAGCAGTTCTTC. This translates into CASSLKVAGGRWNEQFF.

This clonotype was detected ten times or more. This rearrangement joins TRBV12-3 or TRBV12-4 to TRBJ1-5, with 9 bases aligning to TRBD1. The CDR3 consists of 21 residues. The V gene end was trimmed by 4 bases and the J gene end by 0 bases; junction bases not matched to a gene: 19. The CDR3 coding sequence is TGTGCCAGCAGTTCAATAAGGGGGACGGACAGGGGACTGATTAGCAATCAGCCCCAGCATTTT. Protein sequence: CASSSIRGTDRGLISNQPQHF.

At least ten counts were recorded for this clonotype. The chain is built from TRBV20-1 and TRBJ2-7; perhaps D is TRBD1 or TRBD2 (5 bases each). V lost 0 bases and J lost 7, with 19 bases in between. Germline loops: CDR1 DFQATT, CDR2 SNEGSKA (reference sequence). This CDR3 is 15 amino acids long. In DNA form, the CDR3 reads TGCAGTGCTAGAGACCAGGGACGGAGCATTTGGGAGCAGTACTTC. It yields the protein CSARDQGRSIWEQYF.

This clonotype is a singleton in its sample. The junction departs from the called germline gene at one end, perhaps through a read error. The gene calls are TRBV7-9 and TRBJ1-1; D perhaps matches TRBD1 (5 bases). Germline assignment: CDR1 SEHNR and CDR2 FQNEAQ (reference sequence). The CDR3 is made up of 13 amino acids. CDR3 coding DNA: TGTGCCAACAGCTTGCAGGGAGAGCCTGAAGCTTTCTTT. As protein: CANSLQGEPEAFF.

This sequence joins TRBV15 and TRBJ2-3, with 14 bases aligning to TRBD2. This CDR3 comprises 16 residues. Trimming removed 5 bases from V and 4 bases from J; junction bases left unmatched: 5. Germline-derived CDR1 and CDR2 are LNHNV and YYDKDF (reference sequence). In DNA, the CDR3 is TGTGCCACCAGCCGGACTAGCGGGGGGTACGCAGATACGCAGTATTTT. Its protein is CATSRTSGGYADTQYF.

There are many counts of this clonotype. The V call is TRBV7-2, the J call TRBJ1-1; 8 positions match TRBD1. Germline assignment: CDR1 SGHTA and CDR2 FQGNSA. The CDR3 length is 15 residues. V dropped 1 base and J dropped 7; count of bases not matched to a gene: 8. The CDR3 here is CASSLGQGAQGEAFF. CDR3 DNA sequence: TGTGCCAGCAGCTTAGGGCAGGGGGCGCAGGGTGAAGCTTTCTTT. The full variable domain, completed using reference TRBV7-2 and TRBJ1-1, is GAGVSQSPSNKVTEKGKDVELRCDPISGHTALYWYRQSLGQGLEFLIYFQGNSAPDKSGLPSDRFSAERTGGSVSTLTIQRTQQEDSAVYLCASSLGQGAQGEAFFGQGTRLTVV.

This clonotype showed up just a few times. The chain couples TRBV11-3 to TRBJ2-1, with D perhaps TRBD2 (5 bases). V lost 6 bases and J lost 4, with 10 bases in between. Germline CDR1 and CDR2: SGHNT and YENEEA. This CDR3 spans 13 amino acids. For the CDR3, the DNA is TGTGCCAGCAGAGCGGTTCGATACAATGAGCAGTTCTTC. Protein sequence: CASRAVRYNEQFF.

This clonotype was detected only a few times. This chain joins TRBV19 and TRBJ1-5; 8 bases map to TRBD1. CDR1 and CDR2 from the germline V gene are LNHDA and SQIVND (reference sequence). V lost 4 bases to trimming and J lost 9 bases; unmatched junction nucleotides: 14. The CDR3 contains 16 residues. CDR3 region: CASSTDRGPFNRPQHF. CDR3 in DNA: TGTGCCAGTAGTACAGACAGGGGCCCCTTCAATAGGCCCCAGCATTTT.

This clonotype has only a few counts. V gene TRBV29-1 combines with J gene TRBJ2-7; perhaps TRBD2 as D (7 bases). The CDR3 contains 15 residues. V gave up 5 bases and J gave up 6 bases, with 23 bases separating them. Per the germline V gene, CDR1 is SQVTM and CDR2 is ANQGSEA. The CDR3: CSVLKGSQGRAEQYF. The CDR3 coding sequence is TGCAGCGTTCTAAAAGGGAGTCAGGGGAGGGCCGAGCAGTACTTC.

The chain recombines TRBV3-1 with TRBJ2-1, with TRBD2 matching 7 bases. The J segment lost 4 bases and the V segment lost 1 base, leaving 4 bases of the junction unmatched. This CDR3 region has 15 residues. CDR1 is LGHDT, CDR2 YNNKEL, per germline (reference sequence). In DNA, the CDR3 is TGTGCCAGCAGCCAAGGGGGACTACCGTACAATGAGCAGTTCTTC. Its translation is CASSQGGLPYNEQFF.